Described below is a single T cell receptor (beta chain) sequence and its context. Its cognate antigen has yet to be identified. No base qualities exist here, and no much larger clone lies one base off it. Receptors were amplified or captured by the immunoSEQ multiplex PCR assay. For the multiplex PCR, a mixture combining 60 forward primers for TCR Vbeta segments and 13 reverse primers for TCR Jbeta segments was used. Amplification of the CDR3 region of rearranged TCR beta genes was performed with a multiplex PCR assay on genomic DNA. Amplified TCR beta libraries were sequenced as 87-base-pair reads on the Illumina HiSeq System. Per the authors' processing: A later analysis tallied around 87 million unique TCR beta chains across the approximately 670 repertoires, and about 10 million of those chains were shared by two or more donors. Raw reads were error-corrected and collapsed into unique sequences with a nearest-neighbor algorithm that merged closely related sequences to remove PCR and sequencing errors. Alignment of CDR3 sequences to IMGT reference sequences was used to assign V, D and J gene segments. For a sequence to be retained, a match of at least six nucleotides to both a V gene segment and a J gene segment was required. Rearrangements were called productive when the CDR3 lacked stop codons and stayed in frame with V and J; all others were non-productive. Following IMGT convention, CDR3 was defined as the stretch from the second conserved V-encoded cysteine to the conserved J-encoded phenylalanine. The earlier analysis of 500 to 750 of the donors excluded any sequence lacking an unambiguous match to a single V gene segment. An earlier analysis of under 750 of the donors called V segments functional above 56.7% productive rearrangements and segregating when the between-donor standard deviation exceeded 5%. A statistical classification framework was built for diagnosing cytomegalovirus status from the catalog of TCR beta chain sequences. In a later analysis, V and J genes were assigned by comparing TCR nucleotide sequences against IMGT/GENE-DB human TR gene sequences. A later analysis assigned CDR3 sequences and most-parsimonious VDJ recombination scenarios with the TCRdist pipeline. In a later analysis, every TCR beta chain was defined by the combination of its CDR3 amino acid sequence and its V-gene family, and reads without a unique V-gene family were dropped. As a way to deal with suspected cross-contamination and a sequencing artifact, a later analysis dropped 592 nucleotide sequences that were highly shared and had low generation probability. For each public chain, a later analysis derived a clonal expansion index from normalized ranks of inferred template counts within each repertoire. A later analysis computed generation probabilities with a VDJ recombination model fitted to out-of-frame rearrangements, and checked the results against IGoR. Hypergeometric tests were used in a later analysis to score TCR-TCR, TCR-HLA and TCR-CMV co-occurrence, with a repertoire-size bias correction applied to the TCR pairs. To estimate false discovery rates, a later analysis permuted the HLA or CMV assignments 20 times. A later analysis grouped co-occurring TCRs with DBSCAN, adding TCRdist sequence similarity when clustering within HLA-allele-positive subsets. For co-occurrence clustering, repertoires with fewer than 30,000 or more than 120,000 public chains were excluded, along with about five repertoires with anomalous nucleotide sharing. The table comes from immuneACCESS by way of TCRdb, which keeps in-frame sequences with V and J called. Part of the clones is missing from these tables; in studies checked, under half for an unresolved V gene and the rest for unknown reasons. V, J and clone size were drawn from that table, and D and trimming were deduced from the DNA. In all, the sample holds about 110,000 clones, and more than 65% of those were seen once. In total, the top ten clones hold around 6.6% of the sample.

The cohort consisted of 600 to 750 healthy bone marrow donors. At the time of sampling, every cohort member was nominally healthy, though immune exposures that went unrecorded were likely present. The donor was CMV seropositive and was included in the group of some 290 seropositive cohort members. Every donor gave a peripheral blood sample, and the peripheral blood mononuclear cells from that sample were used for TCR beta sequencing. The Qiagen DNeasy Blood Extraction Kit was used to extract genomic DNA from the blood cell samples. This entry is derived from a study of cytomegalovirus exposure and HLA in healthy donors (dated by TCRdb to the late 2010s). Looking at the study overall: An earlier analysis of a few hundred of the donors reported 250 to 350 Gb of sequence data and 117 million unique TCR beta sequences obtained from about 170 million T cells. An early release covering 550 to 700 HLA-typed donors comprised roughly 300 gigabases of sequencing data and about 90 million unique TCR sequences. Of the roughly 400 genotyped donors, roughly 80% fell in the genetic ancestry cluster associated with self-reported Caucasian donors. The aim of the study was to test whether cataloging public T cell receptors could identify signatures of past pathogen exposure. The study profiled the T cell repertoires of fewer than 850 subjects by immunosequencing and related them to cytomegalovirus serostatus. In addition to the first cohort of 666 subjects, a separate validation cohort of 100 to 150 different subjects was used. High-throughput TCR immunosequencing, statistical association of individual TCRs with disease status, and machine learning were combined to predict cytomegalovirus infection status. In a later analysis, previously published TCR beta repertoires from hundreds of donors were re-analyzed and high-resolution HLA genotyping was added so that TCR occurrence patterns could be studied. In the later analysis, no new phenotypic data were used to find candidate immune exposures; instead, reliance was placed on TCR beta sequences and their occurrence across donors. To decide whether each TCR beta V gene segment behaved as functional or pseudogenic, an earlier analysis of fewer than 750 of the donors relied on high-throughput TCR beta sequencing. Alongside the repertoire data, information on donor age, sex, ethnicity and CMV serostatus was compiled. Genome-wide SNP genotypes for about three fifths of the 666 donors were used in a later genetic analysis, which treated that subset as a discovery cohort. Every discovery cohort repertoire had been produced on one sequencing platform. HLA typing covered class I and class II loci at four-digit resolution. Typing coverage differed by locus: A, B, C, DRB1 and DQB1 were typed in roughly 620-630 donors, DQA1 in about 510, DPA1 in around 600, and DPB1 in 450 to 490. A few DR-DQ haplotypes were handled as single units for association and clustering because linkage in the cohort was strong. Across under 500 genotyped donors of the cohort, an average of roughly 250,000 unique TCR beta nucleotide sequences per donor were sequenced, and approximately 17% of those sequences were non-productive.

General findings and caveats noted by the study authors: Presence/absence analyses assumed roughly uniform sequencing depth across donors, an assumption that may not hold. This cohort had only TCR beta chains sequenced, and the lack of alpha or paired-chain data limited which features could be detected. Because the 87-base-pair reads could not distinguish some IMGT-functional V segments, including TRBV6-2 and TRBV6-3, those segments were excluded. Over 15 rarely observed V segments, including chromosome 9 orphons, were excluded from the earlier analysis of some 590 of the donors because counts were too low. Strong co-occurrence of HLA alleles, especially DR and DQ, made assigning TCR associations to individual alleles difficult. In a later genetic analysis, fewer N-insertions in productive TCRs were reported among donors in an Asian-associated ancestry cluster than the approximately 670-donor mean. A later analysis found that HLA-associated TCR beta chains were more clonally expanded and had lower generation probabilities than equally common non-associated chains. Linkage disequilibrium might explain the correlated functional status among segregating V segments, but an unknown experimental factor could not be excluded. Cytomegalovirus status was reported to be diagnosed by the classifier with high specificity and sensitivity in both the original and validation cohorts. The study gave a list of more than 150 TCR beta chains associated with cytomegalovirus. A later analysis found that TCR association rates varied across HLA loci, with DRB1 alleles showing the most associated TCRs and HLA-C alleles the fewest. A later analysis reported that several top co-occurrence clusters appeared linked to parvovirus B19, influenza, CMV and Epstein-Barr virus. The only immune exposure information available for the cohort was CMV serostatus. A later analysis found that most CMV-associated TCR beta chains appeared HLA-restricted, with HLA associations seemingly driven largely by CMV exposure. Across donors, most TCR sequences were observed very rarely, whereas some public TCRs were present in many individuals. At a false discovery rate of 0.05, a later analysis linked about 17,000 TCR beta sequences to specific HLA alleles. An earlier analysis of approximately 540 of the donors showed that most TCR beta V segments appeared in productive rearrangements either about 87% or about 30% of the time, which broadly matched IMGT annotations. Three of the identified cytomegalovirus-associated TCR beta chains were confirmed in vitro to be specific for cytomegalovirus antigens. A group of highly shared sequence variants was considered likely to be a technical artifact of the sequencing pipeline. An association between a missense DCLRE1C variant and V-gene and J-gene trimming of TCR beta chains was found in a later genetic analysis and replicated in an independent cohort. A further reported finding was that TCR beta sequences accurately predicted the HLA-A and HLA-B alleles for most subjects in the first cohort. Because HLA typing was missing for some donors at each locus, association tests included only the typed subset. The authors suggested that the approach could potentially be generalized to other disease states and immunological phenotypes.

At the junction V is shortened by 2 bases and J by 2 bases, with 6 bases in between. The CDR3 contains 13 residues, cysteine and phenylalanine counted. Only the CDR3 DNA stays, 39 bases, in frame from base 1. CDR1 and CDR2 are drawn from the germline V gene (reference sequence): SEHNR, FQNEAQ. The sample comprised PBMCs. This sequence originates from a man aged 25-45 years in good health and CMV-seropositive. The chain uses TRBV7-9 and TRBJ1-2; too little of a D gene remains to name it. The CDR3 region has the sequence CASSLRENYGYTF. The DNA sequence is TGTGCCAGCAGCTTACGGGAGAACTATGGCTACACCTTC.